One sample yielded the 28 T cell receptor beta chains listed below, sequenced in a study of blood T cell repertoires in COVID-19. Data came from immunoSEQ multiplex PCR; TCRdb stores just in-frame clones and leaves some out. The sample lists about 84,000 clones, more than 80% occurring once. Sequenced material: peripheral blood. The receptors derive from a woman at least 80 years old with acute or convalescent COVID-19.

Written as DNA, the CDR3 is TGTGCCAGCAGCTTATGGGGACAGGTTAATCAGCCCCAGCATTTT. Residues: CASSLWGQVNQPQHF. The rearrangement links TRBV5-6 to TRBJ1-5; TRBD1 matches 8 bases. The CDR3 totals 15 residues. From germline, CDR1 is SGHDT and CDR2 YYEEEE. The junction had 5 bases not matched to a gene; V was cut back by 2 bases and J by 4 bases.

V is TRBV19 and J is TRBJ2-1; the match to TRBD2 covers 12 bases. The CDR3 has 16 amino acids. The germline V gene encodes CDR1 LNHDA and CDR2 SQIVND (reference sequence). V dropped 5 bases and J dropped 2; count of bases not matched to a gene: 4. Written as DNA, the CDR3 is TGTGCCAGTAGTCTGAGGACTAGCGGGACCTACAATGAGCAGTTCTTC. It encodes CASSLRTSGTYNEQFF.

V and J are TRBV19 and TRBJ2-1; 10 bases fit TRBD2. The V gene's germline CDR1 is LNHDA and CDR2 SQIVND (reference sequence). The CDR3 covers 15 residues. The V and J ends lost 9 bases and 7 bases, in that order; junction bases with no gene match: 12. The CDR3 DNA sequence: TGTGCCAGCCGACGCCTAGCGGGAGATGGTAATGAGCAGTTCTTC. Amino acids: CASRRLAGDGNEQFF. Full variable domain (remainder filled in from reference TRBV19 and TRBJ2-1): DGGITQSPKYLFRKEGQNVTLSCEQNLNHDAMYWYRQDPGQGLRLIYYSQIVNDFQKGDIAEGYSVSREKKESFPLTVTSAQKNPTAFYLCASRRLAGDGNEQFFGPGTRLTVL.

The chain links TRBV19 to TRBJ2-3; 7 bases are a match to TRBD2. The V gene's germline CDR1 is LNHDA and CDR2 SQIVND (reference sequence). The V segment lost 3 bases and the J segment 0 bases; nucleotides outside the gene matches: 3. CDR3 length equals 15 residues. The CDR3 is CASSIAGDSTDTQYF. CDR3 coding DNA: TGTGCCAGTAGTATTGCGGGAGACAGCACAGATACGCAGTATTTT.

V and J are TRBV28 and TRBJ2-5, with D tentatively TRBD2 (5 bases). Trimming removed 8 bases at V and 4 bases at J, with 17 bases between. The CDR3 spans 14 residues. The germline V gene has CDR1 MDHEN and CDR2 SYDVKM. The CDR3 protein is CASSGRVGRETQYF. As DNA, the CDR3 is TGTGCCAGCTCCGGCCGGGTGGGGAGAGAGACCCAGTACTTC.

The chain has TRBV5-4 and TRBJ1-5, with D unclear. Deletions cut 4 bases from V and 7 bases from J, with 9 bases between. The CDR3 totals 12 residues. CDR1 SGHNT and CDR2 YYREEE come from the germline V gene (reference sequence). The CDR3 here is CASSTYGQPQHF. The CDR3 DNA reads as TGTGCCAGCAGCACGTACGGGCAGCCCCAGCATTTT.

V and J are TRBV2 and TRBJ2-3; D ambiguous. The CDR3 is made up of 12 amino acids. Germline V gives CDR1 SNHLY, CDR2 FYNNEI. V lost 4 bases and J lost 3, with 5 bases in between. CDR3 in amino acids: CASSATTDTQYF. In DNA form, the CDR3 reads TGTGCCAGCAGTGCGACAACAGATACGCAGTATTTT.

The chain joins TRBV10-3 to TRBJ2-1, with 10 bases fitting TRBD2. The V and J ends lost 3 bases and 0 bases, in that order; junction bases with no gene match: 2. In germline, CDR1 is ENHRY, CDR2 SYGVKD. The CDR3 consists of 16 residues. In nucleotides, the CDR3 is TGTGCCATCAGTGATTCTAGCGGGAGCTCCTACAATGAGCAGTTCTTC. The encoded protein is CAISDSSGSSYNEQFF.

The rearrangement links TRBV10-3 to TRBJ2-3; D possibly corresponds to TRBD2 (6 bases). The CDR3 is made up of 14 amino acids. Trimming pared 3 bases from V and 5 bases from J, leaving 12 bases between. Germline CDR1 and CDR2: ENHRY and SYGVKD. Here the CDR3 reads CAISDGRLGDTQYF. In nucleotides, the CDR3 is TGTGCCATCAGTGACGGGAGATTGGGAGATACGCAGTATTTT.

The CDR3 loop is CASSDSAGYTQYF. The CDR3, as DNA: TGTGCCAGCAGTGACTCGGCGGGTTATACGCAGTATTTT. The chain uses TRBV6-4 and TRBJ2-3, with D possibly being TRBD2 (5 bases). From germline, CDR1 is MRHNA and CDR2 SNTAGT. V lost 0 bases and J lost 7, with 8 bases in between. There are 13 residues in the CDR3.

V gene TRBV6-6 combines with J gene TRBJ2-2; no firm D call. CDR1 is MNHNY, CDR2 SVGAGI, per germline (reference sequence). With 4 bases removed from V and 5 bases from J, the gap between germline ends came to 17 bases. The CDR3 loop spans 16 amino acids. CDR3 residues: CASSFSPTRTTGELFF. CDR3 nucleotide sequence: TGTGCCAGCAGTTTCTCCCCGACTCGAACTACCGGGGAGCTGTTTTTT.

Remarks on this clone: Other DNA sequences of this sample code for an identical CDR3. The V and J genes are TRBV28 and TRBJ1-2; D is ambiguous. V lost 6 bases and J 4 bases, leaving 9 bases between the germline ends. CDR1 is MDHEN, CDR2 SYDVKM, per germline. CDR3 length: 12 amino acids. CDR3 amino acids: CASSLGGYGYTF. The CDR3 coding sequence is TGTGCCAGCAGCCTGGGAGGCTATGGCTACACCTTC.

This clone was counted a single time. The rearrangement joins TRBV3-1 (or the pseudogene TRBV3-2) to TRBJ1-1; 7 bases fit TRBD1. The CDR3 is 12 residues long. The junction had 4 bases not matched to a gene; V was cut back by 8 bases and J by 4 bases. Germline V gene sequence: CDR1 LGHDT, CDR2 YNNKEL (reference sequence). CDR3 sequence reads: CASGTAATEAFF. The CDR3 nucleotides read TGTGCCAGCGGGACAGCTGCCACTGAAGCTTTCTTT.

This clone appeared a few times. The chain is built from TRBV6-5 and TRBJ2-3; D might be TRBD1 (5 bases). The CDR3 length is 14 residues. Germline CDR1 is MNHEY and CDR2 is SVGAGI. The V and J ends lost 6 bases and 4 bases respectively, with 14 bases between them. CDR3 sequence (DNA): TGTGCCAGCAGACCCCAGGGATTGTCAGATACGCAGTATTTT. Amino acids: CASRPQGLSDTQYF.

A few counts support this clone. The gene calls are TRBV27 and TRBJ2-1, with D possibly being TRBD2 (6 bases). The CDR3 length is 13 residues. V shed 5 bases and J shed 12 bases, with 17 bases lying between them. The germline V gene encodes CDR1 MNHEY and CDR2 SMNVEV (reference sequence). CDR3 sequence (DNA): TGTGCCAGCAGTATAACCCCCCGGGGGAGGCAGTTCTTC. As protein: CASSITPRGRQFF.

V is TRBV10-3 and J is TRBJ1-2, with 12 bases lining up with TRBD1. Germline CDR1 and CDR2: ENHRY and SYGVKD. The length of the CDR3 is 16 residues. With V trimmed by 2 bases and J by 4 bases, 5 bases remained unmatched. CDR3 sequence: CAISEGTGGMAYGYTF. For the CDR3, the DNA is TGTGCCATCAGTGAGGGGACAGGGGGCATGGCCTATGGCTACACCTTC.

Regarding this clone: Germline and junction disagree at one end, which may indicate a read error. The J gene is TRBJ2-7, the V gene TRBV5-1, with 11 bases that match TRBD2. From germline, CDR1 is SGHRS and CDR2 YFSETQ. The CDR3 consists of 17 residues. CDR3 sequence: CASRFEGLAGRGSEQYF. As DNA, the CDR3 is TGCGCCAGCCGCTTCGAAGGACTAGCGGGTCGAGGGAGCGAGCAGTACTTC.

This chain connects TRBV6-2 or TRBV6-3 to TRBJ2-5; D remains unclear. With 2 bases removed from V and 6 bases from J, the gap between germline ends came to 10 bases. There are 13 residues in the CDR3. CDR1 is MNHEY, CDR2 SVGEGT, per germline. The CDR3 loop is CASSYVGLKTQYF. CDR3 nucleotides: TGTGCCAGCAGTTACGTCGGTTTAAAGACCCAGTACTTC.

The chain carries TRBV12-3 or TRBV12-4 and TRBJ2-7, with 7 bases identical to TRBD1. V trimming: 11 bases; J trimming: 4 bases; junction bases outside the gene matches: 8. The CDR3 length is 12 residues. CDR3 bases: TGTGCCGGGAAGGGGGCCCCTTACGAGCAGTACTTC. It specifies CAGKGAPYEQYF.

This clone came up a few times. The chain joins TRBV7-6 to TRBJ1-2; the D gene is possibly TRBD1 (6 bases). V was clipped by 0 bases and J by 7 bases, with 15 bases between them. This CDR3 has 15 amino acids. The germline CDR1 and CDR2 sequences are SGHVS and FNYEAQ. CDR3 nucleotides: TGTGCCAGCAGCTTAGCCGTGGGGGGGCGCGGTGGCTACACCTTC. Protein: CASSLAVGGRGGYTF.

This clone has only one observation. This sequence joins TRBV7-2 and TRBJ2-2, with D perhaps TRBD2 (5 bases). This CDR3 is 15 amino acids long. Per the germline V gene, CDR1 is SGHTA and CDR2 is FQGNSA. V was clipped by 7 bases and J by 0 bases, with 12 bases between them. The CDR3 nucleotides read TGTGCCAGCACCCTGTCACTAGCGAACACCGGGGAGCTGTTTTTT. Translating gives CASTLSLANTGELFF.

This sequence joins TRBV28 and TRBJ1-4, with D uncertain. This CDR3 spans 14 amino acids. V dropped 6 bases and J dropped 7 bases, with 15 bases sitting between them. Germline V lookup: CDR1 MDHEN, CDR2 SYDVKM. For the CDR3, the DNA is TGTGCCAGCAGCCCCGGAGGGTTCGCTGAAAAACTGTTTTTT. This codes for CASSPGGFAEKLFF. The variable domain in full, completed from reference TRBV28 and TRBJ1-4, reads DVKVTQSSRYLVKRTGEKVFLECVQDMDHENMFWYRQDPGLGLRLIYFSYDVKMKEKGDIPEGYSVSREKKERFSLILESASTNQTSMYLCASSPGGFAEKLFFGSGTQLSVL.

This clone came up once. The V and J genes are TRBV14 and TRBJ2-7, with 8 nucleotides matching TRBD1. The CDR3 consists of 15 residues. CDR1 and CDR2 (germline): SGHDN, FVKESK. V was pared by 0 bases and J by 3 bases, with 4 bases of the junction left unmatched. For the CDR3, the DNA is TGTGCCAGCAGCCAAGAAGGGACAGGATTCTACGAGCAGTACTTC. Its translation: CASSQEGTGFYEQYF.

V gene TRBV7-8 combines with J gene TRBJ2-1; TRBD1 might be the D (6 bases). The CDR3 length is 16 residues. V dropped 4 bases and J dropped 8 bases, with 21 bases sitting between them. The germline CDR1 and CDR2 sequences are SGHVS and FQNEAQ. The CDR3 is CASSSRERGLNDEQFF. The CDR3 DNA follows: TGTGCCAGCAGCTCCCGCGAAAGGGGGTTGAACGATGAGCAGTTCTTC.

The table lists this clone with a few counts. The CDR3 loop reads CASSQDIGEGGNQPQHF. As DNA, the CDR3 is TGTGCCAGCAGCCAAGATATAGGGGAAGGGGGCAATCAGCCCCAGCATTTT. The chain recombines TRBV14 with TRBJ1-5, with a weak D call TRBD1 (5 bases). This CDR3 region has 17 residues. Germline V gene lookup returns CDR1 SGHDN and CDR2 FVKESK. V lost 0 bases and J 2 bases, leaving 14 bases between the germline ends.

The rearrangement links TRBV7-9 to TRBJ2-5; 9 bases fit TRBD2. Trimming cost V 5 bases and J 2 bases; bases outside gene matches: 9. Germline V gene sequence: CDR1 SEHNR, CDR2 FQNEAQ (reference sequence). The CDR3 loop spans 16 amino acids. The CDR3 reads CASSPRLADGQETQYF. CDR3 nucleotides: TGTGCCAGCAGCCCCAGACTAGCGGATGGGCAAGAGACCCAGTACTTC.

The chain combines TRBV20-1 with TRBJ2-2; D is undetermined. This CDR3 comprises 11 residues. Germline V gives CDR1 DFQATT, CDR2 SNEGSKA (reference sequence). V lost 5 bases and J lost 6, with 7 bases in between. The CDR3 sequence: CSASRPGELFF. Written as DNA, the CDR3 is TGCAGTGCTTCGAGGCCCGGGGAGCTGTTTTTT.

The genes are TRBV7-2 and TRBJ2-1; 8 bases map to TRBD1. Losses at the gene ends were 1 base for V and 8 bases for J; bases not matched to a gene: 7. The CDR3 contains 15 residues. CDR1 SGHTA and CDR2 FQGNSA come from the germline V gene. Written as DNA, the CDR3 is TGTGCCAGCAGCTTAGTGGGGACGACAGGGGATGAGCAGTTCTTC. The encoded protein is CASSLVGTTGDEQFF. The whole variable domain, remainder taken from reference TRBV7-2 and TRBJ2-1, is GAGVSQSPSNKVTEKGKDVELRCDPISGHTALYWYRQSLGQGLEFLIYFQGNSAPDKSGLPSDRFSAERTGGSVSTLTIQRTQQEDSAVYLCASSLVGTTGDEQFFGPGTRLTVL.